This entry is about one TCR beta chain. The antigen is not known. Other DNA sequences in this sample translate to the same CDR3. Only in-frame clones appear in the TCRdb table, and some are missing; sequencing was by immunoSEQ multiplex PCR. This table holds more than 1,200,000 clones, about 98.5% found once. Trimming cost V 2 bases and J 1 base, with 6 bases left between them. The CDR3 is 14 residues long. Germline loops: CDR1 MDHEN, CDR2 SYDVKM. CD4+ cells were split into CD45RA+ naive and CD45RA-negative memory subsets. The data belong to a study of shared clonotypes between healthy human individuals. Broader study findings: Generally, naive subsets came out with larger estimated richness than memory subsets. It was the non-shared clonotypes that had lower generation probabilities than clonotypes shared by all four donors. The rarefaction results pointed to incomplete sorted-subset sequencing despite large depth.

Sequencing was done on a sample of naive CD4+ T cells sorted from blood. Noted subset: CD45RA+ positively selected. The chain has TRBV28 and TRBJ2-1; D is uncertain. This clonotype was sampled from a young man in good health. The CDR3 DNA reads TGTGCCAGCAGTTTACTTGGATCCTACAATGAGCAGTTCTTC. It encodes CASSLLGSYNEQFF.